A single sample gave rise to the 20 T cell receptor beta chains below, sequenced in a study of T cell responses to AZD1222 COVID-19 vaccine. Profiling relied on immunoSEQ multiplex PCR, and the TCRdb table lists in-frame clones only, not all of them. The sample consists of 100,000 or so clones, approximately 90% of them appearing once. The material was peripheral blood, obtained on day 0 of AZD1222 vaccination. The receptors here all came from an adult in good health.

The rearrangement uses TRBV18 and TRBJ1-4; no firm D call. The CDR3 is 16 amino acids. From germline, CDR1 is KGHSH and CDR2 LQKENI. Trimming pared 3 bases from V and 0 bases from J, leaving 11 bases between. Here the CDR3 reads CASSPLAFATNEKLFF. The CDR3 nucleotides are TGTGCCAGCTCACCGTTGGCCTTTGCAACTAATGAAAAACTGTTTTTT.

The chain has TRBV29-1 and TRBJ1-1; D is undetermined. V was clipped by 3 bases and J by 0 bases, with 8 bases between them. The germline gives CDR1 SQVTM, CDR2 ANQGSEA. The CDR3 covers 13 residues. This CDR3 is CSVERVMNTEAFF. The CDR3 coding sequence is TGCAGCGTTGAGCGGGTCATGAACACTGAAGCTTTCTTT.

The chain uses TRBV6-2 or TRBV6-3 and TRBJ2-2, with D hard to call. The CDR3 extends over 15 amino acids. Germline CDR1 and CDR2: MNHEY and SVGEGT. The V end was cut by 1 base, the J end by 1 base, with 7 bases between. The CDR3 DNA follows: TGTGCCAGCAGTTACTTATTGGAGAACACCGGGGAGCTGTTTTTT. Translated, it gives CASSYLLENTGELFF.

This rearrangement joins TRBV6-5 to TRBJ2-7; D is uncertain. V was trimmed by 3 bases and J by 0 bases, leaving 9 bases between them. The CDR3 has 14 residues. CDR1 and CDR2 (germline): MNHEY, SVGAGI. CDR3 nucleotide sequence: TGTGCCAGCAGTTATTACGGCAGCTCCTACGAGCAGTACTTC. It is translated as CASSYYGSSYEQYF.

The chain is built from TRBV27 and TRBJ2-5; 8 bases align to TRBD2. CDR1 and CDR2 from the germline V gene are MNHEY and SMNVEV (reference sequence). CDR3 size: 13 residues. V was clipped by 6 bases and J by 4 bases; unmatched bases: 4. This CDR3 is CASRSSGVETQYF. Here the CDR3 DNA reads TGTGCCAGCAGAAGTAGCGGGGTAGAGACCCAGTACTTC.

The V gene is TRBV3-1 (or the pseudogene TRBV3-2), the J gene TRBJ1-2; D may be TRBD1 (5 bases). V was cut by 3 bases and J by 8 bases, with 13 bases left in between. There are 13 residues in the CDR3. In germline, CDR1 is LGHDT, CDR2 YNNKEL (reference sequence). The CDR3 protein is CASSHGTSGGYTF. The CDR3 coding sequence is TGTGCCAGCAGCCATGGGACGTCGGGAGGCTACACCTTC.

The V gene is TRBV7-2, the J gene TRBJ2-2; 11 positions agree with TRBD2. Per germline, CDR1 SGHTA and CDR2 FQGNSA. This CDR3 has 17 amino acids. The V and J ends lost 1 base and 6 bases, in that order; junction bases with no gene match: 7. CDR3 in amino acids: CASSLVTTSGVSGELFF. CDR3 bases: TGTGCCAGCAGCTTAGTTACGACTAGCGGGGTTTCCGGGGAGCTGTTTTTT.

This rearrangement joins TRBV28 to TRBJ1-2, with D unresolved. The CDR3 length is 12 residues. V lost 8 bases, J lost 4 bases, and 11 bases lay in between. Germline CDR1 and CDR2: MDHEN and SYDVKM. CDR3 bases: TGTGCCAGCCGAGACGTATTCTATGGCTACACCTTC. It codes for CASRDVFYGYTF.

The chain employs TRBV29-1 and TRBJ1-2, with TRBD1 identical over 11 bases. Per germline, CDR1 SQVTM and CDR2 ANQGSEA. Trimming removed 0 bases from V and 4 bases from J; junction bases left unmatched: 10. The CDR3 sequence is 17 residues long. The CDR3 DNA sequence: TGCAGCGTTGAAGACCAGGACAGGGGGCTCTGGGGCTATGGCTACACCTTC. Translated, it gives CSVEDQDRGLWGYGYTF.

The count of this clone is one. This rearrangement joins TRBV28 to TRBJ1-6; 7 bases line up with TRBD1. The CDR3 spans 16 residues. Germline assignment: CDR1 MDHEN and CDR2 SYDVKM. The V and J ends lost 6 bases and 1 base, in that order; junction bases with no gene match: 6. CDR3 nucleotides: TGTGCCAGCAGGCTGGGACAGTTTTCCTATAATTCACCCCTCCACTTT. This encodes CASRLGQFSYNSPLHF. The complete variable domain, with remaining parts taken from reference TRBV28 and TRBJ1-6, reads DVKVTQSSRYLVKRTGEKVFLECVQDMDHENMFWYRQDPGLGLRLIYFSYDVKMKEKGDIPEGYSVSREKKERFSLILESASTNQTSMYLCASRLGQFSYNSPLHFGNGTRLTVT.

The chain carries TRBV5-1 and TRBJ1-5; D perhaps matches TRBD1 (6 bases). Germline values: CDR1 SGHRS, CDR2 YFSETQ. Between the trimmed V and J ends, which lost 4 bases and 0 bases, there was a span of 11 bases. This CDR3 is 15 amino acids long. CDR3 loop: CASSPGAGSNQPQHF. The CDR3 DNA follows: TGCGCCAGCAGCCCGGGGGCGGGTAGCAATCAGCCCCAGCATTTT.

This chain connects TRBV12-3 or TRBV12-4 to TRBJ1-4; weak D call: TRBD1 (5 bases). The V and J ends lost 3 bases and 8 bases respectively, with 10 bases between them. CDR3 length: 13 residues. The CDR3 region is CASSLGLMEKLFF. Written as DNA, the CDR3 is TGTGCCAGCAGTTTGGGGCTGATGGAAAAACTGTTTTTT.

The V and J genes are TRBV3-1 (or the pseudogene TRBV3-2) and TRBJ1-5, with unresolved D. Germline V gene lookup returns CDR1 LGHDT and CDR2 YNNKEL (reference sequence). The CDR3 is 13 residues long. V lost 0 bases and J 6 bases, leaving 6 bases between the germline ends. CDR3 sequence reads: CASSQDIGQPQHF. In nucleotides, the CDR3 is TGTGCCAGCAGCCAAGATATAGGTCAGCCCCAGCATTTT.

CDR3 protein: CASGKEAANYGYTF. In DNA form, the CDR3 reads TGCGCCAGCGGAAAAGAGGCCGCTAACTATGGCTACACCTTC. This chain connects TRBV5-1 to TRBJ1-2; no clear D gene. Between the trimmed V and J ends, which lost 7 bases and 0 bases, there was a span of 13 bases. This CDR3 has 14 amino acids. Germline V CDR1 and CDR2: SGHRS, YFSETQ.

V is TRBV6-2 or TRBV6-3 and J is TRBJ2-2; 11 bases are a match to TRBD1. Per the germline V gene, CDR1 is MNHEY and CDR2 is SVGEGT. This CDR3 has 18 residues. V lost 5 bases and J lost 5; bases outside the gene matches: 13. CDR3 DNA: TGTGCCAGCAGTCCCCTACTATCCGGGACAGGGGGAACCGGGGAGCTGTTTTTT. This translates into CASSPLLSGTGGTGELFF.

CDR3 amino acids: CASSLRRGNTIYF. The CDR3 DNA follows: TGTGCCAGCAGCCTAAGACGAGGAAACACCATATATTTT. This chain connects TRBV7-2 to TRBJ1-3; D is ambiguous. The CDR3 has 13 amino acids. Looked up from germline, CDR1 is SGHTA and CDR2 is FQGNSA. Trimming shortened V by 5 bases and J by 4 bases, and 9 bases separated the two germline ends.

The V call is TRBV4-3, the J call TRBJ2-1, with 11 positions matching TRBD2. Germline lookup yields CDR1 LGHNA and CDR2 YSLEER. Trimming at V came to 4 bases and at J to 3 bases, leaving 5 bases not matched to a gene. The CDR3 runs 16 residues. The CDR3 coding sequence is TGCGCCAGCAGCCGACTAGCGGGGAGACTCTACAATGAGCAGTTCTTC. Translated: CASSRLAGRLYNEQFF.

CDR3 DNA sequence: TGTGCCAGCAGCAGTCCGGATCGGGGGGGTTGGTCCTACGAGCAGTACTTC. It codes for CASSSPDRGGWSYEQYF. V gene TRBV27 combines with J gene TRBJ2-7; 8 bases line up with TRBD2. CDR3 length: 17 amino acids. Trimming cost V 6 bases and J 1 base; bases outside gene matches: 14. Germline CDR1 is MNHEY and CDR2 is SMNVEV (reference sequence).

The chain employs TRBV18 and TRBJ2-7; 11 bases are a match to TRBD2. Per the germline V gene, CDR1 is KGHSH and CDR2 is LQKENI. Losses at the gene ends were 4 bases for V and 1 base for J; bases not matched to a gene: 12. The CDR3 contains 18 residues. In DNA, the CDR3 is TGTGCCAGCTCACTCCCCAGGACTAGCGGGCTCAATTCCTACGAGCAGTACTTC. This sequence encodes CASSLPRTSGLNSYEQYF.

This clone was seen once. This chain uses TRBV19 with TRBJ1-5; tentatively, D is TRBD1 (5 bases). The CDR3 totals 12 residues. From germline, CDR1 is LNHDA and CDR2 SQIVND (reference sequence). The germline V and J ends were trimmed by 5 bases and 7 bases, with 9 bases remaining between them. CDR3 residues: CASSLGDQPQHF. CDR3 coding DNA: TGTGCCAGTAGTTTAGGGGACCAGCCCCAGCATTTT. Drawing the rest from reference TRBV19 and TRBJ1-5, the complete variable domain is DGGITQSPKYLFRKEGQNVTLSCEQNLNHDAMYWYRQDPGQGLRLIYYSQIVNDFQKGDIAEGYSVSREKKESFPLTVTSAQKNPTAFYLCASSLGDQPQHFGDGTRLSIL.